This TCR beta chain was sequenced during a study of cytomegalovirus exposure and HLA in healthy donors (dated 2017 in TCRdb). In the study overall: An earlier analysis of approximately 600 of the donors reported roughly 300 Gb of sequence data and 117 million unique TCR beta sequences from some 180 million T cells. To predict cytomegalovirus infection status, the study brought together high-throughput TCR immunosequencing, statistical association of individual TCRs with disease status, and machine learning. A separate validation cohort of roughly 110 different subjects was used in addition to the 666-subject first cohort. On average, 235,054 unique TCR beta nucleotide sequences were sequenced per donor among 398 genotyped donors of the cohort, with 15% to 20% of those sequences being non-productive. A later analysis re-analyzed previously published TCR beta repertoires from about 600 donors and added high-resolution HLA genotyping to study TCR occurrence patterns. The T cell repertoires of some 670 subjects were profiled by immunosequencing and related to cytomegalovirus serostatus. In an earlier analysis of about 590 of the donors, high-throughput TCR beta sequencing was used to judge whether each TCR beta V gene segment behaved as functional or pseudogenic. The aim of the study was to test whether cataloging public T cell receptors could identify signatures of past pathogen exposure. Class I and class II HLA loci were covered by the typing at four-digit resolution. Among the roughly 380 genotyped donors, approximately 77% belonged to the genetic ancestry cluster associated with self-reported Caucasian donors. The number of donors typed differed by locus, with roughly 620-630 for A, B, C, DRB1 and DQB1, around 520 for DQA1, over 600 for DPA1, and approximately 470 for DPB1. Rather than drawing on any new phenotypic data, the later analysis identified candidate immune exposures from TCR beta sequences and the way those sequences occurred across donors. Alongside the repertoire data, information on donor age, sex, ethnicity and CMV serostatus was compiled. An early release that covered about 600 HLA-typed donors contained approximately 320 gigabases of sequencing data and about 93 million unique TCR sequences. Genome-wide SNP genotypes for about 65% of the roughly 670 donors were used in a later genetic analysis, which treated that subset as a discovery cohort. Roughly five DR-DQ haplotypes were handled as single units for association and clustering because linkage in the cohort was strong. All discovery cohort repertoires had been generated using a single sequencing platform.

As for this clone: The antigen it recognizes is unknown. Base qualities are not recorded, but no much larger clone differs from it by a single base.

Overall results and qualifications from the work: This cohort had only TCR beta chains sequenced, and the lack of alpha or paired-chain data limited which features could be detected. Immune exposure information for the cohort was limited to CMV serostatus. In a later analysis, HLA-associated TCR beta chains showed more clonal expansion and lower generation probabilities than non-associated chains that were equally common. A further reported finding was that TCR beta sequences accurately predicted the HLA-A and HLA-B alleles for most subjects in the first cohort. Compared with the roughly 710-donor mean, donors in an Asian-associated ancestry cluster had fewer N-insertions in productive TCRs, according to a later genetic analysis. Several of the top co-occurrence clusters appeared to be linked to parvovirus B19, influenza, CMV and Epstein-Barr virus, according to a later analysis. Correlated functional status among segregating V segments might be attributable to linkage disequilibrium, but an unknown experimental factor could not be ruled out. In a later analysis, TCR association rates were found to vary across HLA loci, with the most associated TCRs seen for DRB1 alleles and the fewest for HLA-C alleles. Most TCR sequences were seen in very few donors, while some public TCRs were found in many individuals. In the study, around 150 TCR beta chains were listed as associated with cytomegalovirus. Because counts were too low, seventeen rarely observed V segments, including chromosome 9 orphons, were left out of the earlier analysis of roughly 600 of the donors. In a later genetic analysis, a missense DCLRE1C variant was associated with V-gene and J-gene trimming of TCR beta chains, and the association was replicated in an independent cohort. The classifier was reported to diagnose cytomegalovirus status with high specificity and sensitivity in both the original cohort and the validation cohort. Strong co-occurrence of HLA alleles, especially DR and DQ, made assigning TCR associations to individual alleles difficult. A later analysis found that most CMV-associated TCR beta chains appeared HLA-restricted, with HLA associations seemingly driven largely by CMV exposure. Because some donors lacked HLA typing at each locus, the association tests relied only on the typed subset. Specific HLA alleles were associated with over 15,000 TCR beta sequences at a false discovery rate of 0.05 in a later analysis. The presence/absence analyses assumed that sequencing depth was roughly uniform across donors, and that assumption may not be true. A cluster of highly shared sequence variants was judged likely to represent a technical artifact of the sequencing pipeline. In vitro tests confirmed that a few of the cytomegalovirus-associated TCR beta chains recognize cytomegalovirus antigens. Broadly in line with IMGT annotations, most TCR beta V segments showed up in productive rearrangements about 87% or about 30% of the time in an earlier analysis of approximately 640 of the donors. It was suggested by the authors that the approach could potentially be generalized to other disease states and immunological phenotypes. Some IMGT-functional V segments, including TRBV6-2 and TRBV6-3, could not be told apart with the 87-base-pair reads, so those segments were excluded.

Library prep was done by the immunoSEQ multiplex PCR assay. For the multiplex PCR, a mixture combining 60 forward primers for TCR Vbeta segments and 13 reverse primers for TCR Jbeta segments was used. The CDR3 region of rearranged TCR beta genes was amplified from genomic DNA by a multiplex PCR assay. The Illumina HiSeq System was used to sequence the amplified TCR beta libraries as 87-base-pair reads. Regarding the original processing steps: Across the 700 or so repertoires, a later analysis counted around 80 million unique TCR beta chains, 8.5 million to 12 million of which were shared by at least two donors. To remove PCR and sequencing errors, raw reads were error-corrected and collapsed into unique sequences using a nearest-neighbor algorithm that merged closely related sequences. CDR3 sequences were aligned to IMGT reference sequences to assign V, D and J gene segments. For a sequence to be retained, a match of at least six nucleotides was required to both a V gene segment and a J gene segment. A rearrangement was called productive if the CDR3 had no stop codons and remained in frame with V and J, and every other rearrangement was called non-productive. CDR3 was defined by IMGT convention, running from the second conserved V-encoded cysteine to the conserved J-encoded phenylalanine. Sequences without an unambiguous match to a single V gene segment were excluded from the earlier analysis of almost 600 of the donors. In an earlier analysis of 587 of the donors, a V segment was called functional when productive rearrangements were above 56.7%, and segregating when the standard deviation between donors exceeded 5%. A statistical classification framework was built to diagnose cytomegalovirus status from the catalog of TCR beta chain sequences. V and J gene assignment, in a later analysis, came from comparing TCR nucleotide sequences with IMGT/GENE-DB human TR gene sequences. The TCRdist pipeline was used in a later analysis to assign CDR3 sequences and most-parsimonious VDJ recombination scenarios. In a later analysis, each TCR beta chain was defined by its CDR3 amino acid sequence together with its V-gene family, and reads without a unique V-gene family were excluded. To address suspected cross-contamination and a sequencing artifact, a later analysis removed approximately 590 highly shared, low-generation-probability nucleotide sequences. For each public chain, a later analysis derived a clonal expansion index from normalized ranks of inferred template counts within each repertoire. Generation probabilities in a later analysis came from a VDJ recombination model fitted to out-of-frame rearrangements, and those results were checked against IGoR. In a later analysis, TCR-TCR, TCR-HLA and TCR-CMV co-occurrence was scored with hypergeometric tests, and a repertoire-size bias correction was applied to TCR pairs. A later analysis estimated false discovery rates by permuting HLA or CMV assignments 20 times. In a later analysis, co-occurring TCRs were grouped with DBSCAN, and TCRdist sequence similarity was added when clustering was performed within HLA-allele-positive subsets. Repertoires with fewer than 30,000 or more than 120,000 public chains, plus five repertoires with anomalous nucleotide sharing, were excluded from co-occurrence clustering. Here the immuneACCESS table is served through TCRdb, limited to in-frame sequences with V and J called. Missing clones are a known gap in these copies; in checked studies unresolved V genes cover under half, and the rest lacks a known reason. The V and J calls and clone size are taken from that table; D and trimming were inferred from the DNA. In this sample the table shows some 150,000 clones, about 80% of which occur a single time. The top ten clonotypes cover roughly 1.3% of the sample.

The germline V gene encodes CDR1 MDHEN and CDR2 SYDVKM. Reading from cysteine to phenylalanine, the CDR3 counts 15 amino acids. Only the CDR3 region is kept as DNA, spanning 45 bases read in frame from base 1. Compared with germline, V lacks 2 bases and J lacks 3 bases; bases without a gene match: 3. In total, just over 650 healthy bone marrow donors made up the cohort. At the time of sampling, every cohort member was nominally healthy, though immune exposures that went unrecorded were likely present. The donor was CMV seronegative and belonged to the group of several hundred seronegative cohort members. Each donor provided a peripheral blood sample, and peripheral blood mononuclear cells were used for TCR beta sequencing. The Qiagen DNeasy Blood Extraction Kit was used to extract genomic DNA from the blood cell samples.

Sequences were obtained from PBMCs. The rearrangement joined TRBV28 to TRBJ2-2; TRBD2 fits 7 bases in the junction. This TCR came from a woman between 45 and 60 years old in good health and CMV-seronegative. Here the CDR3 is given as CASSLGRGHTGELFF. The DNA sequence follows: TGTGCCAGCAGTTTAGGGAGGGGACACACCGGGGAGCTGTTTTTT. This CDR3, with the reference TRBV28 and TRBJ2-2 proteins standing in past its ends, gives the full variable domain DVKVTQSSRYLVKRTGEKVFLECVQDMDHENMFWYRQDPGLGLRLIYFSYDVKMKEKGDIPEGYSVSREKKERFSLILESASTNQTSMYLCASSLGRGHTGELFFGEGSRLTVL.